This is a list of T cell receptor beta chains from one sample in a study of T cells expressing NK-cell markers. TCRdb re-called the 5' RACE reads and catalogs CDR3 proteins one per entry, DNA excluded. The table gives some 450,000 distinct CDR3 sequences; the top ten clones make up less than 7.5% of it. Sequencing was performed on blood T cells: a sorted CD56 or NKG2C T cell subset, CD4+ or CD8+ T cells, or bulk PBMC T cells (not recorded which). These receptors were obtained from a woman aged 18 to 75 in good health. Each CDR3 is given with its conserved first and last residue.

J gene	V gene	CDR3 protein
TRBJ2-1	TRBV5-6	CASSLVRGYNEQFF
TRBJ2-1	TRBV20-1	CSASTPAHEQFF
TRBJ2-2	TRBV29-1	CSVEGGGELFF
TRBJ2-7	TRBV20-1	CSARGPGEQYF
TRBJ1-2	TRBV10-3	CAIRDLGTGADYGYTF
TRBJ1-2	TRBV12-3/TRBV12-4	CASSLTLGASSYGYTF
TRBJ2-3	TRBV4-1	CASSPTGSDTQYF
TRBJ2-3	TRBV5-6	CASSAPTRTTDTQYF
TRBJ1-6	TRBV7-2	CASSLGGVNSPLHF
TRBJ1-5	TRBV20-1	CSARGGYNQPQHF
TRBJ1-6	TRBV7-2	CASSLSPREAGYNSPLHF
TRBJ2-5	TRBV4-3	CASSQEDGGAETQYF
TRBJ2-2	TRBV6-2/TRBV6-3	CASTNSPNTGELFF
TRBJ2-7	TRBV28	CASSSRVRSYEQYF
TRBJ2-3	TRBV9	CASSPIGGTGWGTDTQYF
TRBJ1-2	TRBV5-6	CASSGRNNYGYTF
TRBJ1-1	TRBV5-1	CASSMRTGASEAFF
TRBJ2-1	TRBV7-9	CASSLLAALSPSNEQFF
TRBJ2-1	TRBV3-1	CASSTEVASYNEQFF
TRBJ1-5	TRBV12-3/TRBV12-4	CASRAMRNQPQHF
TRBJ2-1	TRBV29-1	CSVESGAFNEQFF
TRBJ2-1	TRBV19	CASSLWTSAFGHNEQFF
TRBJ1-6	TRBV12-3/TRBV12-4	CASSLKGISPLHF
TRBJ2-1	TRBV12-3/TRBV12-4	CASTPGPVLDEQFF
TRBJ2-2	TRBV6-1	CASREYAGDTGELFF
TRBJ2-3	TRBV12-3/TRBV12-4	CASSLVGTDTQYF
TRBJ2-7	TRBV10-3	CAISVTGDEQYF
TRBJ2-1	TRBV9	CASSGTGVNEQFF
TRBJ2-5	TRBV18	CASSERPGLDQETQYF
TRBJ2-7	TRBV7-3	CASSPRGVNEQYF
TRBJ2-5	TRBV25-1	CASSARSWRMQATQYF
TRBJ2-5	TRBV7-2	CASSLLAGGGETQYF
TRBJ1-5	TRBV18	CASSPLVRNQPQHF
TRBJ2-3	TRBV6-5	CASSSPGTGTDTQYF
TRBJ1-2	TRBV20-1	CSARDGQQSISHGYTF
TRBJ2-3	TRBV7-3	CASSGAGPSDTQYF
TRBJ1-1	TRBV7-2	CASRELRWNTEAFF
TRBJ1-1	TRBV29-1	CSVAEQGAPGNTEAFF
TRBJ2-7	TRBV12-3/TRBV12-4	CASSLSTPYEQYF
TRBJ2-7	TRBV20-1	CSAHKRGERMPYEQYF
TRBJ1-5	TRBV10-2	CASSDFGARQPQHF